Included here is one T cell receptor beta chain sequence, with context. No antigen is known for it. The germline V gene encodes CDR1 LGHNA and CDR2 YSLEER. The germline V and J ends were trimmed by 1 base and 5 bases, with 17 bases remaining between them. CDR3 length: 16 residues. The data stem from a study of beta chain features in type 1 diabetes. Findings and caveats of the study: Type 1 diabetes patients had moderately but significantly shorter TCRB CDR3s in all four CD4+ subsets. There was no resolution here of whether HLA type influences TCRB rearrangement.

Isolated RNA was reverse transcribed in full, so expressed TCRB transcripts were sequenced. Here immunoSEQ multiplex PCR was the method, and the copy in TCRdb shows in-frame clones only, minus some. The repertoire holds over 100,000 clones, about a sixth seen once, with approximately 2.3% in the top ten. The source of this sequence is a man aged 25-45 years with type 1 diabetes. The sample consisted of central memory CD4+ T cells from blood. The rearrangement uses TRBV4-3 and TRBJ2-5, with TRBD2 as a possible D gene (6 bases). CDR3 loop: CASSQGARGAGETQYF. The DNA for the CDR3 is TGCGCCAGCAGCCAAGGGGCGCGAGGGGCGGGGGAGACCCAGTACTTC.